A selection of T cell receptor beta chains follows, all from one sample in a study of T cell responses to AZD1222 COVID-19 vaccine. Only in-frame clones appear in the TCRdb table, and some are missing; sequencing was by immunoSEQ multiplex PCR. The sample shows more than 95,000 clones, roughly nine tenths of them seen only once. The material sequenced was peripheral blood, taken on day 0 of AZD1222 vaccination. Receptors originate from an adult in good health. CDR3s include the opening cysteine and the closing phenylalanine or tryptophan. A D gene is named only where the DNA matches it firmly.

D gene	J gene	V gene	CDR3 protein	CDR3 DNA
-	TRBJ1-5	TRBV5-6	CASSLGSGPPFIPTSQHF	TGTGCCAGCAGCCTGGGTTCGGGCCCCCCCTTCATCCCCACTTCCCAGCATTTT
-	TRBJ2-7	TRBV28	CASTPTGRSYEQYF	TGTGCCAGCACTCCTACGGGGCGCTCCTACGAGCAGTACTTC
-	TRBJ1-3	TRBV4-1	CASSQPTYGNTIYF	TGCGCCAGCAGCCAGCCGACTTATGGAAACACCATATATTTT
-	TRBJ2-7	TRBV6-2/TRBV6-3	CASSYEARATYEQYF	TGTGCCAGCAGTTACGAGGCCAGGGCCACCTACGAGCAGTACTTC
-	TRBJ1-1	TRBV27	CASSPGKLNTEAFF	TGTGCCAGCAGCCCAGGGAAATTGAACACTGAAGCTTTCTTT
-	TRBJ1-1	TRBV29-1	CSVGEGRNTEAFF	TGCAGCGTTGGCGAGGGGCGGAACACTGAAGCTTTCTTT
TRBD1	TRBJ1-2	TRBV7-2	CASSLGRQGAGYTF	TGTGCCAGCAGCTTGGGGCGACAGGGGGCGGGCTACACCTTC
-	TRBJ1-2	TRBV12-5	CASGIDSFAYGYTF	TGTGCTAGTGGCATTGACAGTTTTGCCTATGGCTACACCTTC
TRBD2	TRBJ2-1	TRBV2	CASLGGDRYNEQFF	TGTGCCAGCTTGGGGGGGGATAGGTACAATGAGCAGTTCTTC
-	TRBJ1-2	TRBV30	CAWSVSGAYGYTF	TGTGCCTGGAGTGTCTCTGGGGCGTATGGCTACACCTTC